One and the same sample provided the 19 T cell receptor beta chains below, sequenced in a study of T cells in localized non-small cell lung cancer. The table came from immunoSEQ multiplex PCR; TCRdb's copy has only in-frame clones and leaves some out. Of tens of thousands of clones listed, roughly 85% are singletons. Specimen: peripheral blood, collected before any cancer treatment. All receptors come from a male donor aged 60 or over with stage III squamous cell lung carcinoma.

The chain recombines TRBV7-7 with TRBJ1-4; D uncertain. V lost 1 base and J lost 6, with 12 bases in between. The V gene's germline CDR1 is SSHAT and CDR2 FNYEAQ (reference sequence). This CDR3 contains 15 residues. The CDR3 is CASSLGTGRDEKLFF. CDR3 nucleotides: TGTGCCAGCAGCTTAGGGACGGGGAGAGATGAAAAACTGTTTTTT.

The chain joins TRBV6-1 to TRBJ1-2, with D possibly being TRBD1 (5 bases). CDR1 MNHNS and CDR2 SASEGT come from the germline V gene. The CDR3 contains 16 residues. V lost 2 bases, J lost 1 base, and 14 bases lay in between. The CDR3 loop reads CASSEFGGNSNYGYTF. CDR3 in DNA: TGTGCCAGCAGTGAATTCGGGGGGAATAGTAACTATGGCTACACCTTC.

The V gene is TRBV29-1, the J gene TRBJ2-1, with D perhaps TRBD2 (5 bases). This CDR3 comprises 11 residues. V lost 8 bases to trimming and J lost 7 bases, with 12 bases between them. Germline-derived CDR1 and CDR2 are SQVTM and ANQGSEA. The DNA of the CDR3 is TGCAGCACAATGGAGGTAAATGAGCAGTTCTTC. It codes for CSTMEVNEQFF.

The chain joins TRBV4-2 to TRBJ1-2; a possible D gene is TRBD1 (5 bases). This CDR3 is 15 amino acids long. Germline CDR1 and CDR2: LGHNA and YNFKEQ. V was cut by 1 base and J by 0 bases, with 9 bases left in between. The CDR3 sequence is CASSQGGVPNYGYTF. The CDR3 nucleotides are TGTGCCAGCAGCCAAGGAGGGGTCCCTAACTATGGCTACACCTTC.

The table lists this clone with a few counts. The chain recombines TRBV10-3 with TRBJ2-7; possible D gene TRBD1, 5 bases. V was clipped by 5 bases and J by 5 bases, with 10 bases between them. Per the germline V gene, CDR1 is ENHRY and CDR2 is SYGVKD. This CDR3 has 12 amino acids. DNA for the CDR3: TGTGCCATCAGTCCTAGGGGCGACGAGCAGTACTTC. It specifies CAISPRGDEQYF.

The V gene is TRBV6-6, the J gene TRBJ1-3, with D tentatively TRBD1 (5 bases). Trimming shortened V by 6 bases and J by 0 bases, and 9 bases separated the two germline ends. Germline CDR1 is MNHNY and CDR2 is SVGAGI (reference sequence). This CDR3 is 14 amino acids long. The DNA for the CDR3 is TGTGCCAGCAGCGGACATAACTCTGGAAACACCATATATTTT. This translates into CASSGHNSGNTIYF.

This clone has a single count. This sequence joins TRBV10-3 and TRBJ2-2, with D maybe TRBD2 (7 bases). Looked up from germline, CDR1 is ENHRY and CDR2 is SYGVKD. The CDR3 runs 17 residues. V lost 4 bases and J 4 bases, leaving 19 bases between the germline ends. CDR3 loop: CAISVAGASEGTGELFF. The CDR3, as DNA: TGTGCCATCAGTGTGGCGGGGGCGAGCGAAGGCACCGGGGAGCTGTTTTTT.

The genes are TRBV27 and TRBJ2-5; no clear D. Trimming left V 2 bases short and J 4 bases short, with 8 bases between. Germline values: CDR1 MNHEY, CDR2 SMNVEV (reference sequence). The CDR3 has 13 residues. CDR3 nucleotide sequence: TGTGCCAGCAGTTTACGCCGCCGAGAGACCCAGTACTTC. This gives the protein CASSLRRRETQYF.

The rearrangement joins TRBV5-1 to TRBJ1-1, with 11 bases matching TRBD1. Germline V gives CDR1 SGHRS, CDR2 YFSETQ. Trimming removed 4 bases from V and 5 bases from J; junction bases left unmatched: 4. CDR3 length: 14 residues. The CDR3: CASSGDRGRTEAFF. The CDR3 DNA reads TGCGCCAGCAGCGGGGACAGGGGGAGGACTGAAGCTTTCTTT.

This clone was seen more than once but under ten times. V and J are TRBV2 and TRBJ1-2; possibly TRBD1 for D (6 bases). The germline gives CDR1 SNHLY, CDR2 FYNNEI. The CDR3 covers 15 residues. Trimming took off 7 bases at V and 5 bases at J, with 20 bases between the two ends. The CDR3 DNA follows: TGTGCCAGCACCTGGGGGCCCGGGTCACCGTATGGCTACACCTTC. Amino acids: CASTWGPGSPYGYTF.

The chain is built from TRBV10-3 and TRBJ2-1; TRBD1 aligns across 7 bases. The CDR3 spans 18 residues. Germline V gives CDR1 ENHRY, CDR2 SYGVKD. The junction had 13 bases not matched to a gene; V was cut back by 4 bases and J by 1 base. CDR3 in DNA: TGTGCCATCAGTGCAACGTCGACAGGGACCGTGTCCTACAATGAGCAGTTCTTC. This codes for CAISATSTGTVSYNEQFF.

CDR3 sequence reads: CASSKWGRSPITDTQYF. The DNA of the CDR3 is TGTGCCAGCAGCAAATGGGGCAGAAGCCCAATCACAGATACGCAGTATTTT. V usage is TRBV7-3 and J usage is TRBJ2-3, with D perhaps TRBD1 (5 bases). There are 17 residues in the CDR3. The V end was cut by 5 bases, the J end by 2 bases, with 20 bases between. CDR1 is SGHTA, CDR2 FQGTGA, per germline.

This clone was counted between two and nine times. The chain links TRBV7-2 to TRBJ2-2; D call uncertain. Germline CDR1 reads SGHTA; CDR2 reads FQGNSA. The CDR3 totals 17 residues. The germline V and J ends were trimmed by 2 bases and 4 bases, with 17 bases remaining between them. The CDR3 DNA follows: TGTGCCAGCAGCTTAAACCCGAACAATTATGGCACCGGGGAGCTGTTTTTT. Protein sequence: CASSLNPNNYGTGELFF.

The CDR3 sequence is CASSYGGLAGYNEQFF. The CDR3 DNA reads as TGTGCCAGCAGTTACGGGGGACTAGCGGGCTACAATGAGCAGTTCTTC. The chain carries TRBV6-5 and TRBJ2-1; TRBD2 matches at 12 bases. Germline CDR1 MNHEY, CDR2 SVGAGI. The CDR3 sequence is 16 residues long. The V gene end was trimmed by 2 bases and the J gene end by 3 bases; junction bases not matched to a gene: 2.

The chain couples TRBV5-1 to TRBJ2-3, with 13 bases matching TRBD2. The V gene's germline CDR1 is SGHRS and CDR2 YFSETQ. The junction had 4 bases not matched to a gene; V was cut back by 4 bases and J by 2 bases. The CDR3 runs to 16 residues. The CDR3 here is CASSPGLAGPTDTQYF. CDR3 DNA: TGCGCCAGCAGCCCGGGACTAGCGGGGCCCACAGATACGCAGTATTTT.

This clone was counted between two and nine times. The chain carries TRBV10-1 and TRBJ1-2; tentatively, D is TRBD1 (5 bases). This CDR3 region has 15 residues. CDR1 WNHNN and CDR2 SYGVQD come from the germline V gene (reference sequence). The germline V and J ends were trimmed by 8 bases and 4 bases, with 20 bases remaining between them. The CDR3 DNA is TGCGCCAGCTCCCCTCCCAGGGTCCTCTCCTATGGCTACACCTTC. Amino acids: CASSPPRVLSYGYTF.

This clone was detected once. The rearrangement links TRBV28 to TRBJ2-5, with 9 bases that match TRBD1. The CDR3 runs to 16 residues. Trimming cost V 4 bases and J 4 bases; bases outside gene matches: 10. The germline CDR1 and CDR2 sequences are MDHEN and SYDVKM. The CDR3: CASSSSGQGFGETQYF. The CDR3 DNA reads TGTGCCAGCAGTTCCTCGGGACAGGGCTTCGGAGAGACCCAGTACTTC.

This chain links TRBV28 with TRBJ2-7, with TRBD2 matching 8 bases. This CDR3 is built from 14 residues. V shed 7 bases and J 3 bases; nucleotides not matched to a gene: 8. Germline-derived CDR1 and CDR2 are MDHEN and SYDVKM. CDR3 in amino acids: CASTVRGGYYEQYF. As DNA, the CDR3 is TGTGCCAGCACTGTACGCGGGGGGTACTACGAGCAGTACTTC. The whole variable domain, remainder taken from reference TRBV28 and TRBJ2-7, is DVKVTQSSRYLVKRTGEKVFLECVQDMDHENMFWYRQDPGLGLRLIYFSYDVKMKEKGDIPEGYSVSREKKERFSLILESASTNQTSMYLCASTVRGGYYEQYFGPGTRLTVT.

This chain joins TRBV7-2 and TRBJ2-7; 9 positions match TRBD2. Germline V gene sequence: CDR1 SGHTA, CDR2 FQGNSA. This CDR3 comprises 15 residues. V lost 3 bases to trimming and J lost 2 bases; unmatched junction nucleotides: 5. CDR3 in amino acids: CASSFDGGGAYEQYF. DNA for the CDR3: TGTGCCAGCAGCTTTGATGGCGGGGGGGCCTACGAGCAGTACTTC.